The 4 T cell receptor beta chains presented below share a single source sample, sequenced in a study of shared clonotypes between healthy human individuals. Data came from immunoSEQ multiplex PCR; TCRdb stores just in-frame clones and leaves some out. This table has about half a million clones, roughly 80% appearing once. The sample consisted of PBMCs. The receptor source for this set is a woman between 40 and 50 years old in good health. Some clones in this sample may be carry-over from other donors' samples.

The CDR3 coding sequence is TGTGCCAGCAGCGTAGGCCCAGGGGGTAGTAATCAGCCCCAGCATTTT. Its translation: CASSVGPGGSNQPQHF. The chain recombines TRBV9 with TRBJ1-5; 7 nucleotides match TRBD1. The CDR3 consists of 16 residues. Per the germline V gene, CDR1 is SGDLS and CDR2 is YYNGEE. The junction had 7 bases not matched to a gene; V was cut back by 0 bases and J by 4 bases.

The chain employs TRBV29-1 and TRBJ2-1; D is undetermined. Germline CDR1 and CDR2: SQVTM and ANQGSEA. The CDR3 runs to 14 residues. Deletions cut 3 bases from V and 0 bases from J, with 9 bases between. The CDR3 DNA reads as TGCAGCGTTGATCCCGGTAGCTCCTACAATGAGCAGTTCTTC. This codes for CSVDPGSSYNEQFF.

V is TRBV18 and J is TRBJ1-4, with TRBD1 as a possible D gene (5 bases). V was clipped by 3 bases and J by 14 bases, with 16 bases between them. CDR3 length: 13 amino acids. Germline V gene sequence: CDR1 KGHSH, CDR2 LQKENI. In DNA form, the CDR3 reads TGTGCCAGCTCACCCGGGGCAGCAAGTATCCTGTTTTTT. Its translation is CASSPGAASILFF.

The chain employs TRBV19 and TRBJ2-5; TRBD2 aligns across 13 bases. Losses at the gene ends were 4 bases for V and 9 bases for J; bases not matched to a gene: 2. The CDR3 loop spans 13 amino acids. CDR1 and CDR2 (germline): LNHDA, SQIVND (reference sequence). CDR3 sequence (DNA): TGTGCCAGTAGTAGGGGACTAGCGGGACCCCAGTACTTC. Translated, it gives CASSRGLAGPQYF.